This T cell receptor beta chain was sequenced for a study of radiation and T cells in renal cell carcinoma. Described time point: blood 2 weeks post-SBRT. Sample treatment: 15 Gy SBRT to primary tumor, nephrectomy 4 weeks later. Clones were read by immunoSEQ multiplex PCR, and TCRdb kept only the in-frame ones, dropping some. The table has roughly 78,000 clones, roughly 87% seen once. Study-level findings and limits: From baseline, blood top tumor clonotypes peaked at 2 weeks post-radiation.

In germline, CDR1 is GTSNPN, CDR2 SVGIG (reference sequence). Trimming shortened V by 7 bases and J by 0 bases, and 16 bases separated the two germline ends. The CDR3 length is 15 residues. Concerning this clone itself: The antigen remains undetermined.

The source was blood, collected from a patient whose treatment included radiotherapy and nephrectomy. The sequence derives from a man between 60 and 75 years old with renal cell carcinoma. The rearrangement uses TRBV30 and TRBJ2-1, with D uncertain. This chain's CDR3 is CASRGSPSSYNEQFF. CDR3 nucleotide sequence: TGTGCCTCGCGTGGGTCACCGAGCTCCTACAATGAGCAGTTCTTC.